This entry lists 8 T cell receptor beta chains sequenced from one sample in a study of response to subunit inactivated influenza vaccine. TCRdb redid the calling of the RT-PCR reads with MiXCR, one entry per CDR3 protein. This table holds about 500,000 distinct CDR3 sequences, 16% found once. The material sequenced was CD4+ T cells sorted from PBMCs, taken 23 months after vaccination. Receptor source: a man aged 50-75 years who received an inactivated influenza vaccine.

This clonotype was seen a few times. The rearrangement joins TRBV20-1 to TRBJ2-5; possible D gene TRBD2, 6 bases. In germline, CDR1 is DFQATT, CDR2 SNEGSKA (reference sequence). This CDR3 has 14 residues. The V end was cut by 6 bases, the J end by 2 bases, with 16 bases between. The CDR3 DNA reads TGCAGTGCAAATAGCGGAAAGAGTCAAGAGACCCAGTACTTC. Its protein is CSANSGKSQETQYF.

This clonotype was counted a few times. The genes are TRBV7-9 and TRBJ2-7, with TRBD1 matching over 8 bases. J gave up 3 bases and V 3 bases, and 7 bases lay outside the gene matches. The CDR3 is 15 residues long. CDR1 and CDR2 (germline): SEHNR, FQNEAQ (reference sequence). The CDR3 sequence: CASSFGQGEFYEQYF. The DNA of the CDR3 is TGTGCCAGCAGCTTTGGACAGGGTGAATTCTACGAGCAGTACTTC.

The V call is TRBV24-1, the J call TRBJ2-3; 14 nucleotides match TRBD2. The CDR3 runs to 18 residues. The trim removed 2 bases at V and 1 base at J, leaving 4 bases unmatched. CDR1 and CDR2 from the germline V gene are KGHDR and SFDVKD. Here the CDR3 reads CATSDSGLAGVRTDTQYF. CDR3 DNA sequence: TGTGCCACCAGTGATTCGGGACTAGCGGGAGTACGCACAGATACGCAGTATTTT.

This clonotype was recorded at least ten times. The chain recombines TRBV20-1 with TRBJ2-3; 11 bases are shared with TRBD1. The germline CDR1 and CDR2 sequences are DFQATT and SNEGSKA (reference sequence). V was pared by 3 bases and J by 3 bases, with 5 bases of the junction left unmatched. The CDR3 has 15 residues. In DNA form, the CDR3 reads TGCAGTGCTAGTGTAGGACAGGGGGCAACAGATACGCAGTATTTT. Translation: CSASVGQGATDTQYF.

The chain links TRBV5-5 to TRBJ2-5, with D unresolved. Between the trimmed V and J ends, which lost 1 base and 2 bases, there was a span of 15 bases. Germline V lookup: CDR1 SGHKS, CDR2 YYEKEE (reference sequence). The CDR3 runs 16 residues. CDR3 loop: CASSLQVRAKQETQYF. The CDR3 coding sequence is TGTGCCAGCAGCTTGCAAGTTCGAGCGAAGCAAGAGACCCAGTACTTC.

The gene calls are TRBV4-1 and TRBJ1-2, with no clear D. The V end lost 1 base, the J end lost 0 bases, and 9 bases lay between the germline ends. Germline V gene sequence: CDR1 MGHRA, CDR2 YSYEKL. This CDR3 spans 15 amino acids. The CDR3 region has the DNA TGCGCCAGCAGCCAAGTACGGAAGCCTAACTATGGCTACACCTTC. It codes for CASSQVRKPNYGYTF.

The J gene is TRBJ2-3, the V gene TRBV11-2; the D is unclear. The CDR3 is 13 amino acids. CDR1 and CDR2 from the germline V gene are SGHAT and FQNNGV. V gave up 4 bases and J gave up 5 bases, with 10 bases separating them. The CDR3 sequence: CASSSLRLDTQYF. DNA of the CDR3: TGTGCCAGCAGCTCCCTACGTTTAGATACGCAGTATTTT.

This clonotype was counted a few times. The chain couples TRBV13 to TRBJ2-1, with 10 bases lining up with TRBD2. J gave up 7 bases and V 3 bases, and 6 bases lay outside the gene matches. Per the germline V gene, CDR1 is PRHDT and CDR2 is FYEKMQ (reference sequence). This CDR3 has 15 amino acids. The CDR3 sequence: CASSFPGLASNEQFF. The CDR3 DNA is TGTGCCAGCAGCTTCCCGGGACTAGCGAGTAATGAGCAGTTCTTC.